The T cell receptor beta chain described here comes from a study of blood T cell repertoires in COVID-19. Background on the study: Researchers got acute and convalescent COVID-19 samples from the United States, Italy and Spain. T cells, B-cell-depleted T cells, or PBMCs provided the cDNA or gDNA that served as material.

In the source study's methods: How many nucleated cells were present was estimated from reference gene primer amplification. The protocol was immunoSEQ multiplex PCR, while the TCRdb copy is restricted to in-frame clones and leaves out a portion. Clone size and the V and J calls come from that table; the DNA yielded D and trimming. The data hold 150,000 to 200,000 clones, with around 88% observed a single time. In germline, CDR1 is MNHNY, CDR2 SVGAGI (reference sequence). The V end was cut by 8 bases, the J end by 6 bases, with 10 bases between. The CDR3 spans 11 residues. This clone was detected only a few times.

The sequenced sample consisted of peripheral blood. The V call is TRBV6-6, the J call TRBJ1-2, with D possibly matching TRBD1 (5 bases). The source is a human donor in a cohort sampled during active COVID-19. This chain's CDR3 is CASSSGDGYTF. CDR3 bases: TGTGCCAGCTCCTCGGGGGATGGCTACACCTTC.